The 14 T cell receptor beta chains given below trace back to one sample, sequenced in a study of blood T cell repertoires in COVID-19. Here immunoSEQ multiplex PCR was the method, and the copy in TCRdb shows in-frame clones only, minus some. The sample yields around 250,000 clones, approximately 85% seen once. The sequenced material came from peripheral blood. Every receptor here comes from a man older than 75 with acute or convalescent COVID-19.

This chain links TRBV4-2 with TRBJ1-6; possible D gene TRBD1, 6 bases. The CDR3 totals 20 residues. V lost 0 bases, J lost 4 bases, and 22 bases lay in between. Looked up from germline, CDR1 is LGHNA and CDR2 is YNFKEQ. The CDR3 coding sequence is TGTGCCAGCAGCCAAGAGCAGCAAGACAGGTCCGCTCCGTATAATTCACCCCTCCACTTT. Translating gives CASSQEQQDRSAPYNSPLHF.

This chain joins TRBV6-1 and TRBJ2-7; 11 bases map to TRBD1. J was trimmed by 4 bases and V by 0 bases; bases with no gene match: 11. Germline CDR1 is MNHNS and CDR2 is SASEGT. CDR3 length equals 18 residues. The CDR3 DNA is TGTGCCAGCAGTGAAGCGCCTTGGGGACAGGGGGGTAGGTACGAGCAGTACTTC. Encoded protein: CASSEAPWGQGGRYEQYF.

The rearrangement joins TRBV9 to TRBJ2-7; possible D gene TRBD1, 5 bases. Germline lookup yields CDR1 SGDLS and CDR2 YYNGEE. The CDR3 extends over 12 amino acids. Trimming shortened V by 1 base and J by 6 bases, and 8 bases separated the two germline ends. CDR3 in DNA: TGTGCCAGCAGCGTAATTCAGGGCGAGCAGTACTTC. Translated: CASSVIQGEQYF. The whole variable domain, filled in from reference TRBV9 and TRBJ2-7, reads DSGVTQTPKHLITATGQRVTLRCSPRSGDLSVYWYQQSLDQGLQFLIQYYNGEERAKGNILERFSAQQFPDLHSELNLSSLELGDSALYFCASSVIQGEQYFGPGTRLTVT.

Points on this clone: This CDR3 is missing its conserved last phenylalanine or tryptophan, likely due to a read error. It is unclear where the CDR3 begins or ends on the DNA, so no DNA is shown, and the CDR3 is as TCRdb lists it. The J gene is TRBJ2-3, the V gene TRBV30; the table's D call TRBD1 went unverified against the DNA. The CDR3 spans 10 amino acids, including both terminal residues. Germline V gene data show CDR1 as GTSNPN and CDR2 as SVGIG (reference sequence). The CDR3 loop is CAWSDTGTGE.

The chain recombines TRBV28 with TRBJ1-5; tentatively, D is TRBD1 (6 bases). V lost 1 base to trimming and J lost 3 bases, with 10 bases between them. The CDR3 length is 15 residues. CDR1 and CDR2 from the germline V gene are MDHEN and SYDVKM. The CDR3 sequence: CASSLSHRVNQPQHF. The DNA of the CDR3 is TGTGCCAGCAGTTTATCCCACAGGGTCAATCAGCCCCAGCATTTT. The variable domain in full, with the rest retrieved from reference TRBV28 and TRBJ1-5, is DVKVTQSSRYLVKRTGEKVFLECVQDMDHENMFWYRQDPGLGLRLIYFSYDVKMKEKGDIPEGYSVSREKKERFSLILESASTNQTSMYLCASSLSHRVNQPQHFGDGTRLSIL.

This chain connects TRBV28 to TRBJ1-4; 10 nucleotides line up with TRBD1. The length of the CDR3 is 16 residues. The germline V gene has CDR1 MDHEN and CDR2 SYDVKM. The V gene end was trimmed by 6 bases and the J gene end by 7 bases; junction bases not matched to a gene: 11. The CDR3 coding sequence is TGTGCCAGCAGGTACCCCCCCGACAGGGGGCGTGAAAAACTGTTTTTT. It codes for CASRYPPDRGREKLFF.

The chain recombines TRBV14 with TRBJ1-6; D is ambiguous. CDR1 is SGHDN, CDR2 FVKESK, per germline. This CDR3 has 16 residues. V was clipped by 4 bases and J by 0 bases, with 10 bases between them. The chain's CDR3 is CASSRAGNSYNSPLHF. For the CDR3, the DNA is TGTGCCAGCAGCCGGGCGGGGAACTCCTATAATTCACCCCTCCACTTT. The full variable domain, completed using reference TRBV14 and TRBJ1-6, is EAGVTQFPSHSVIEKGQTVTLRCDPISGHDNLYWYRRVMGKEIKFLLHFVKESKQDESGMPNNRFLAERTGGTYSTLKVQPAELEDSGVYFCASSRAGNSYNSPLHFGNGTRLTVT.

The chain is built from TRBV27 and TRBJ2-1; D might be TRBD1 (5 bases). In germline, CDR1 is MNHEY, CDR2 SMNVEV (reference sequence). CDR3 length: 15 residues. V was clipped by 2 bases and J by 7 bases, with 15 bases between them. The CDR3 region has the DNA TGTGCCAGCAGTTTAGGGGCAGGGCGAAGGAATGAGCAGTTCTTC. It specifies CASSLGAGRRNEQFF.

The chain links TRBV9 to TRBJ2-3; 8 nucleotides align to TRBD2. CDR1 is SGDLS and CDR2 is YYNGEE in the germline V gene. The CDR3 consists of 16 residues. V was pared by 4 bases and J by 2 bases, with 9 bases of the junction left unmatched. Here the CDR3 reads CASSPPLAGPTDTQYF. The CDR3 DNA reads as TGTGCCAGCAGCCCCCCCTTAGCGGGACCCACAGATACGCAGTATTTT.

The rearrangement joins TRBV5-1 to TRBJ1-1, with TRBD1 identical over 9 bases. V lost 3 bases to trimming and J lost 4 bases; unmatched junction nucleotides: 4. Germline CDR1 reads SGHRS; CDR2 reads YFSETQ. The CDR3 covers 14 residues. The DNA of the CDR3 is TGCGCCAGCAGCTCACAGGGGGCGAGCACTGAAGCTTTCTTT. Amino acids: CASSSQGASTEAFF.

The chain is built from TRBV7-9 and TRBJ2-1, with TRBD1 matching 9 bases. This CDR3 comprises 15 residues. Looked up from germline, CDR1 is SEHNR and CDR2 is FQNEAQ (reference sequence). V was pared by 1 base and J by 7 bases, with 5 bases of the junction left unmatched. Written as DNA, the CDR3 is TGTGCCAGCAGCTTAGAGGAGACAGGGGGGAATGAGCAGTTCTTC. As protein: CASSLEETGGNEQFF.

V usage is TRBV15 and J usage is TRBJ2-5; 7 bases align to TRBD2. This CDR3 region has 15 residues. J lost 1 base, V lost 0 bases, and 2 bases had no gene match. Germline values: CDR1 LNHNV, CDR2 YYDKDF (reference sequence). CDR3 nucleotide sequence: TGTGCCACCAGCAGAGATGGGAGGGGCCAAGAGACCCAGTACTTC. This sequence encodes CATSRDGRGQETQYF. Full variable domain (outside the CDR3, taken from reference TRBV15 and TRBJ2-5): DAMVIQNPRYQVTQFGKPVTLSCSQTLNHNVMYWYQQKSSQAPKLLFHYYDKDFNNEADTPDNFQSRRPNTSFCFLDIRSPGLGDTAMYLCATSRDGRGQETQYFGPGTRLLVL.

The V call is TRBV6-5, the J call TRBJ2-7, with TRBD1 matching 7 bases. The CDR3 is 15 residues long. Germline values: CDR1 MNHEY, CDR2 SVGAGI. V trimming: 0 bases; J trimming: 7 bases; junction bases outside the gene matches: 9. CDR3 in DNA: TGTGCCAGCAGTTACTCGGACAGGCGCCTGGGGGAGCAGTACTTC. Translation gives CASSYSDRRLGEQYF.

The gene calls are TRBV7-2 and TRBJ2-2; 10 bases map to TRBD2. Per the germline V gene, CDR1 is SGHTA and CDR2 is FQGNSA. V lost 1 base and J lost 3; bases outside the gene matches: 2. The CDR3 contains 16 residues. The CDR3 bases are TGTGCCAGCAGCTTAGAACTAGCGGGATACACCGGGGAGCTGTTTTTT. Translation gives CASSLELAGYTGELFF.